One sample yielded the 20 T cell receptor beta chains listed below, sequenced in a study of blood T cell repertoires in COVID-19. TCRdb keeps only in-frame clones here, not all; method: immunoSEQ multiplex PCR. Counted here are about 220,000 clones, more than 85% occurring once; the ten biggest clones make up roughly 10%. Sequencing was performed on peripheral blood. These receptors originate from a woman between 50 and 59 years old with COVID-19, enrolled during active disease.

The CDR3 bases are TGTGCCAGTAGTATACGCAGTGGACAGGGGGTCCAGCCCCAGCATTTT. This sequence encodes CASSIRSGQGVQPQHF. The gene calls are TRBV19 and TRBJ1-5, with TRBD1 matching over 10 bases. The CDR3 runs 16 residues. Germline CDR1 LNHDA, CDR2 SQIVND (reference sequence). V trimming: 2 bases; J trimming: 7 bases; junction bases outside the gene matches: 8.

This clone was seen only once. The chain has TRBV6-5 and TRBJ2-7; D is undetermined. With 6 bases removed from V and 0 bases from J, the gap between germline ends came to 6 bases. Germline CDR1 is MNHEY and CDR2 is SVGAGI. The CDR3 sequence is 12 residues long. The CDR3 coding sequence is TGTGCCAGCAGGCAGGACTCCTACGAGCAGTACGTC. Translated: CASRQDSYEQYV.

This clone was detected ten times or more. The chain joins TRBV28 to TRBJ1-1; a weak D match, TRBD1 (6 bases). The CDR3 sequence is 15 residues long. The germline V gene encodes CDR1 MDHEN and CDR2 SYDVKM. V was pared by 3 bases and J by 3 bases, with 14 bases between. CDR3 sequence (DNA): TGTGCCAGCAGTTTTTGGAACAGGGTGGACACTGAAGCTTTCTTT. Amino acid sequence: CASSFWNRVDTEAFF.

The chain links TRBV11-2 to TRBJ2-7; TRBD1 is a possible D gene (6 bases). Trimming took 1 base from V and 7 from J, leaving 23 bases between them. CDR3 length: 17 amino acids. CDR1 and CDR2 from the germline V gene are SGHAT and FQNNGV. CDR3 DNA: TGTGCCAGCAGCTTAGTATCAGGGGCCCTACTATTTCAAGAGCAGTACTTC. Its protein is CASSLVSGALLFQEQYF.

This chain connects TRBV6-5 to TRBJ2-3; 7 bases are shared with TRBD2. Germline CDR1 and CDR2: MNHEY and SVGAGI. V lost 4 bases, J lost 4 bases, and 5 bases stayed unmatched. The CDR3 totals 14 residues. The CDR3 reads CASSSSGGADTQYF. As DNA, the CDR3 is TGTGCCAGCAGTTCTAGCGGAGGGGCAGATACGCAGTATTTT.

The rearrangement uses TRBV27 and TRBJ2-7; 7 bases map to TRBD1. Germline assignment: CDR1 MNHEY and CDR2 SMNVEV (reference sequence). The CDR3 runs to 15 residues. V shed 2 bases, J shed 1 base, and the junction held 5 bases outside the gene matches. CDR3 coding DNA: TGTGCCAGCAGTTTAACCGGGACAGAGTCCTACGAGCAGTACTTC. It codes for CASSLTGTESYEQYF.

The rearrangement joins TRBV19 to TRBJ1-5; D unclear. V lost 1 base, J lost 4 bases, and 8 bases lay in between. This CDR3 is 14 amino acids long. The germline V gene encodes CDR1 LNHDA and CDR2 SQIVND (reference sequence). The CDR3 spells CASSIVHSNQPQHF. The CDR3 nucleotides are TGTGCCAGTAGTATAGTCCACTCTAATCAGCCCCAGCATTTT.

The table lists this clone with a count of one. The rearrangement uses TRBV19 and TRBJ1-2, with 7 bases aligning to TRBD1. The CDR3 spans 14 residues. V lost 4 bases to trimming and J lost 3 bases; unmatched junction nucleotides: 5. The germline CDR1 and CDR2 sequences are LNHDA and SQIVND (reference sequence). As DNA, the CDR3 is TGTGCCAGTAGTAAGAGGGGGCTGGACTATGGCTACACCTTC. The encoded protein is CASSKRGLDYGYTF.

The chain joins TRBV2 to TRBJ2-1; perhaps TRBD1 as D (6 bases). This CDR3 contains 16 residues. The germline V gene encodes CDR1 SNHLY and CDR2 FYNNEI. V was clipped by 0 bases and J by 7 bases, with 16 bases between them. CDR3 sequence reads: CASSEALLDSQNEQFF. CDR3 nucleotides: TGTGCCAGCAGTGAAGCGCTTCTGGACAGTCAAAATGAGCAGTTCTTC. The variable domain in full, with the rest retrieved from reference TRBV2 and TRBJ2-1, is EPEVTQTPSHQVTQMGQEVILRCVPISNHLYFYWYRQILGQKVEFLVSFYNNEISEKSEIFDDQFSVERPDGSNFTLKIRSTKLEDSAMYFCASSEALLDSQNEQFFGPGTRLTVL.

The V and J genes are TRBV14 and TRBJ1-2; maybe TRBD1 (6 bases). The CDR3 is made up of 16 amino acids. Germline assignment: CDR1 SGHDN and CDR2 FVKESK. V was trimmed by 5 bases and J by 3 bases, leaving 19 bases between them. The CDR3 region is CASSLPGDNPYYGYTF. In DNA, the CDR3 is TGTGCCAGCAGCTTACCCGGGGACAACCCTTACTATGGCTACACCTTC.

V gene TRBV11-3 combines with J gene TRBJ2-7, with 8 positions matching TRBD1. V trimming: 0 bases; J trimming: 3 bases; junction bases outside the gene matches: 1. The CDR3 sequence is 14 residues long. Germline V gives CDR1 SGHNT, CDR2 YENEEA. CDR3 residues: CASSLEGQDYEQYF. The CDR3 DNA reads TGTGCCAGCAGCTTAGAGGGACAGGACTACGAGCAGTACTTC.

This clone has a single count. The CDR3 nucleotides read TGTGCCAGCAGCCTCCCACCGGGCCGGGGTTTTAACACTGAAGCTTTCTTT. Amino acid sequence: CASSLPPGRGFNTEAFF. The genes are TRBV14 and TRBJ1-1; D call uncertain. Germline CDR1 is SGHDN and CDR2 is FVKESK. V lost 4 bases and J 2 bases, leaving 20 bases between the germline ends. The CDR3 is 17 residues long.

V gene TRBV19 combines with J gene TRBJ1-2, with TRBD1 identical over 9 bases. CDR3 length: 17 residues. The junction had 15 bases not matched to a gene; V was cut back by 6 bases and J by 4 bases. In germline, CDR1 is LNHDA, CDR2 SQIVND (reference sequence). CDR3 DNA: TGTGCCAGTAGCTTCCGGGACAGGGTCCTATTAGGCTATGGCTACACCTTC. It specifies CASSFRDRVLLGYGYTF. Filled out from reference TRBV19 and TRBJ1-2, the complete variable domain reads DGGITQSPKYLFRKEGQNVTLSCEQNLNHDAMYWYRQDPGQGLRLIYYSQIVNDFQKGDIAEGYSVSREKKESFPLTVTSAQKNPTAFYLCASSFRDRVLLGYGYTFGSGTRLTVV.

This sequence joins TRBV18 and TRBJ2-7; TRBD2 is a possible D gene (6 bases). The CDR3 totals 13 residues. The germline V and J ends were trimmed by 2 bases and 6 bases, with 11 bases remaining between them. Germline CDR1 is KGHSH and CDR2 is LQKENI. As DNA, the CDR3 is TGTGCCAGCTCACCATCGGAGGGAGGCGAGCAGTACTTC. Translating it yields CASSPSEGGEQYF.

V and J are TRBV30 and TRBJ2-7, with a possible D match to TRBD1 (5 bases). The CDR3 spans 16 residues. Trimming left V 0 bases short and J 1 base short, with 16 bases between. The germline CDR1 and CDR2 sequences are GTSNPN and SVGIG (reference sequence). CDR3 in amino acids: CAWSVHRSGKSYEQYF. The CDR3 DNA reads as TGTGCCTGGAGTGTACATCGTTCAGGGAAATCCTACGAGCAGTACTTC.

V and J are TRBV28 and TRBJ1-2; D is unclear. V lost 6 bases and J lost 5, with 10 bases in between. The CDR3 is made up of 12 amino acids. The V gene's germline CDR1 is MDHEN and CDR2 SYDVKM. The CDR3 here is CASSQESYGYTF. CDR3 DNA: TGTGCCAGCAGCCAGGAATCTTATGGCTACACCTTC.

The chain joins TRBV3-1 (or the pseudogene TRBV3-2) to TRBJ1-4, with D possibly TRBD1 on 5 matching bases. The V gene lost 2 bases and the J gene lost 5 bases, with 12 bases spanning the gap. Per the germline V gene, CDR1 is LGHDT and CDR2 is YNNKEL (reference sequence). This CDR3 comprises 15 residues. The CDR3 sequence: CASSQRGEENEKLFF. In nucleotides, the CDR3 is TGTGCCAGCAGCCAACGAGGGGAGGAGAATGAAAAACTGTTTTTT.

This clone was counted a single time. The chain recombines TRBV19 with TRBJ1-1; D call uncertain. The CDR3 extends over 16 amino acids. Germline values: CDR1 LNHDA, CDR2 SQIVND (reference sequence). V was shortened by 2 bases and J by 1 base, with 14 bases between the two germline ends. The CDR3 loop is CASSISGGRRNTEAFF. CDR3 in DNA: TGTGCCAGTAGTATAAGTGGAGGGAGACGGAACACTGAAGCTTTCTTT.

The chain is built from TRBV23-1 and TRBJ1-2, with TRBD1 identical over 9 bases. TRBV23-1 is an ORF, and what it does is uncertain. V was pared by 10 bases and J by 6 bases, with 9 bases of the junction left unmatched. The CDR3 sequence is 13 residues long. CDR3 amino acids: CATQDRGVNGYTF. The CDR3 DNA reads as TGCGCCACCCAGGACAGGGGTGTGAATGGCTACACCTTC.

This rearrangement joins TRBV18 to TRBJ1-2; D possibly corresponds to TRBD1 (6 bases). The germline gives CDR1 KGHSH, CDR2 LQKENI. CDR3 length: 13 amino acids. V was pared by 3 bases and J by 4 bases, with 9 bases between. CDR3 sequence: CASSPGRGYGYTF. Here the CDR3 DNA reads TGTGCCAGCTCACCGGGCAGGGGCTATGGCTACACCTTC.